Listed below are T cell receptor beta chains from one sample, sequenced in a study of CD8+ T cells in alopecia areata. Profiling relied on immunoSEQ multiplex PCR, and the TCRdb table lists in-frame clones only, not all of them. This table has 87,000 or so clones, about 71% appearing once. The input for sequencing was CD8+ T cells sorted from blood, taken at week 44, from a patient treated with tofacitinib. These receptors originate from a human donor with alopecia areata. CDR3s include the opening cysteine and the closing phenylalanine or tryptophan. D genes are given only for firm matches. For some rows the clone size is stated as once, few or many, or as a class when expanded; others skip it.

TRBV15	TRBJ1-5	-	-	CATSRENQPQHF	TGTGCCACCAGCAGGGAGAATCAGCCCCAGCATTTT
TRBV16	TRBJ2-2	TRBD1	once	CASSRDRSFGELFF	TGTGCCAGCAGTCGGGACAGGTCCTTCGGGGAGCTGTTTTTT
TRBV25-1	TRBJ2-3	-	-	CASSEGGSTDTQYF	TGTGCCAGCAGTGAGGGGGGTAGCACAGATACGCAGTATTTT
TRBV11-2	TRBJ2-1	TRBD1	-	CASSFRDRVSDEQFF	TGTGCCAGCAGCTTCCGGGACAGGGTTTCCGATGAGCAGTTCTTC
TRBV18	TRBJ1-5	TRBD1	-	CASSPQGGRNNQPQHF	TGTGCCAGCTCACCTCAGGGGGGGCGTAACAATCAGCCCCAGCATTTT
TRBV5-6	TRBJ2-1	-	few	CASSSAASREQFF	TGTGCCAGCAGCTCCGCCGCTAGCCGAGAGCAGTTCTTC
TRBV19	TRBJ2-1	TRBD2	-	CASLGVAGVSYNEQFF	TGTGCCAGCCTAGGGGTAGCGGGGGTGTCCTACAATGAGCAGTTCTTC
TRBV15	TRBJ1-2	-	-	CATSRGGQNYGYTF	TGTGCCACCAGCAGAGGGGGGCAGAATTATGGCTACACCTTC
TRBV7-6	TRBJ2-7	-	-	CASSLEAQGSYEQYF	TGTGCCAGCAGCTTAGAGGCTCAGGGGTCCTACGAGCAGTACTTC
TRBV5-1	TRBJ1-2	-	-	CASSSDGNPRKGYTF	TGCGCCAGCAGCTCCGACGGGAACCCTCGGAAAGGCTACACCTTC
TRBV5-1	TRBJ1-2	-	-	CASSLVGNSGTYGYTF	TGCGCCAGCAGCTTGGTGGGAAACTCCGGGACCTATGGCTACACCTTC
TRBV9	TRBJ2-7	-	once	CASSVDLGRDEQYF	TGTGCCAGCAGCGTAGATTTGGGAAGGGACGAGCAGTACTTC
TRBV27	TRBJ1-1	-	-	CASRGEAEAFF	TGTGCCAGCAGAGGAGAGGCTGAAGCTTTCTTT
TRBV4-3	TRBJ2-3	-	few	CASSQDQGRRGTDTQYF	TGCGCCAGCAGCCAAGATCAGGGTAGGAGGGGCACAGATACGCAGTATTTT
TRBV29-1	TRBJ2-7	-	few	CSVEWQANSYEQYF	TGCAGCGTTGAATGGCAGGCGAACTCCTACGAGCAGTACTTC
TRBV4-3	TRBJ2-7	-	-	CASSQDIPGIYEQYF	TGCGCCAGCAGCCAAGATATTCCGGGGATCTACGAGCAGTACTTC
TRBV2	TRBJ1-2	-	-	CASSPKGSYGYTF	TGTGCCAGCAGTCCCAAGGGGTCCTATGGCTACACCTTC
TRBV29-1	TRBJ2-2	-	-	CSVEDLGSGELFF	TGCAGCGTTGAAGACCTGGGATCCGGGGAGCTGTTTTTT
TRBV6-6	TRBJ1-6	TRBD1	-	CASGQGAYNSPLHF	TGTGCCAGCGGACAGGGGGCCTATAATTCACCCCTCCACTTT
TRBV19	TRBJ2-1	TRBD1	few	CASRTGGSEQFF	TGTGCCAGTAGGACAGGGGGAAGTGAGCAGTTCTTC
TRBV6-5	TRBJ2-7	-	-	CASSFGYEQYF	TGTGCCAGCAGTTTTGGATACGAGCAGTACTTC
TRBV29-1	TRBJ2-1	TRBD1	few	CSAKMWDRGNEQFF	TGCAGCGCTAAAATGTGGGACAGGGGGAATGAGCAGTTCTTC
TRBV14	TRBJ1-2	TRBD1	-	CASSPTGGNYGYTF	TGTGCCAGCAGCCCGACAGGGGGGAACTATGGCTACACCTTC
TRBV27	TRBJ2-6	-	few	CASSSRSGANVLTF	TGTGCCAGCAGTTCGCGCTCTGGGGCCAACGTCCTGACTTTC
TRBV27	TRBJ1-5	TRBD1	few	CASSPRTGAHNQPQHF	TGTGCCAGCAGTCCCCGGACAGGGGCCCACAATCAGCCCCAGCATTTT
TRBV30	TRBJ1-1	-	-	CAWNPELNTEAFF	TGTGCCTGGAACCCGGAGTTGAACACTGAAGCTTTCTTT
TRBV7-6	TRBJ2-5	-	-	CASSRGGGSTQETQYF	TGTGCCAGCAGCAGAGGGGGGGGGTCGACCCAAGAGACCCAGTACTTC